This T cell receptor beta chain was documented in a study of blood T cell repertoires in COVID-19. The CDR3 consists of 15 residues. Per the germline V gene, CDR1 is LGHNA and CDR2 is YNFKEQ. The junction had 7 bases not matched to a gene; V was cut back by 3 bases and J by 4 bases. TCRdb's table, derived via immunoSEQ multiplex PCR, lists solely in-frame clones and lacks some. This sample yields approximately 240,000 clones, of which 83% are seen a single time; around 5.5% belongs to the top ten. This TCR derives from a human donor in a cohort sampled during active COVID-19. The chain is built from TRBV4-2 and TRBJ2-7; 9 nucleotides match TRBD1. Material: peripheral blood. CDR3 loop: CASSHYRDREYEQYF. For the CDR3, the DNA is TGTGCCAGCAGCCACTACCGGGACAGGGAGTACGAGCAGTACTTC.